This T cell receptor beta chain originates from a study of shared clonotypes between healthy human individuals. Findings of the study overall: Represented diversity, genetic and exposure-history alike, was limited by few donors.

Trimming removed 10 bases from V and 1 base from J, with 14 bases in between. This CDR3 spans 13 amino acids. The germline gives CDR1 ENHRY, CDR2 SYGVKD. Naive CD8 populations comprised CD45RO-negative cells positively selected for CCR7, excluding terminally differentiated effector memory CD45RA+ cells. Running of the assay took place at deep level. This table comes from immunoSEQ multiplex PCR, and its TCRdb copy is limited to in-frame clones, with some not included. The sample comprises about 2.2 million clones, about 93% of which are singletons, and roughly 1.7% rests with the top ten. About this clone: Its antigen remains unknown.

The origin of this receptor is a man younger than 35 in good health. Some clones in this sample may be carry-over from other donors' samples. This chain links TRBV10-3 with TRBJ2-7, with D unclear. The specimen sequenced was naive CD8+ T cells from PBMCs. The CDR3 reads CATEDLGSYEQYF. The CDR3 DNA follows: TGTGCCACAGAAGACCTCGGGTCCTACGAGCAGTACTTC.